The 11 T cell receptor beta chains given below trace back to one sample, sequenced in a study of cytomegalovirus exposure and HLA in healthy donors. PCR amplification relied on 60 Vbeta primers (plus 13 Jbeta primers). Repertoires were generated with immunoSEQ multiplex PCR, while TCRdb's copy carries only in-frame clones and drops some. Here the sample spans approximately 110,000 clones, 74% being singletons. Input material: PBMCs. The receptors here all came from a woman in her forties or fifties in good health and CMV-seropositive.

The CDR3, as DNA: TGTGCCAGCAGCTTGGCTAGCGGGGGATACACAGATACGCAGTATTTT. Translation gives CASSLASGGYTDTQYF. The chain combines TRBV7-2 with TRBJ2-3; 10 bases agree with TRBD2. After removal of 3 bases from V and 2 bases from J, the junction contained 5 bases not matched to a gene. CDR1 SGHTA and CDR2 FQGNSA come from the germline V gene. This CDR3 spans 16 amino acids.

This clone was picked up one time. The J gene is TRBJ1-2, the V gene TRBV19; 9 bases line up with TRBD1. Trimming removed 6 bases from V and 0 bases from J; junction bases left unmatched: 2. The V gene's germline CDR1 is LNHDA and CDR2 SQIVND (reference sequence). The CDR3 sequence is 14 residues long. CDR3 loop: CASRRTGANYGYTF. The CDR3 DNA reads TGTGCCAGTAGGAGGACAGGGGCTAACTATGGCTACACCTTC.

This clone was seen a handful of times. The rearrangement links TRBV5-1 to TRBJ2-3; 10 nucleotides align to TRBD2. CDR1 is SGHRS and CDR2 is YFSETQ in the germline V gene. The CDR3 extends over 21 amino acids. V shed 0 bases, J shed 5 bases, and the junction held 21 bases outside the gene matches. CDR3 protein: CASSLGAHTSGETFRVDTQYF. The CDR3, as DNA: TGCGCCAGCAGCTTGGGGGCCCACACTAGCGGGGAGACATTTCGGGTAGATACGCAGTATTTT.

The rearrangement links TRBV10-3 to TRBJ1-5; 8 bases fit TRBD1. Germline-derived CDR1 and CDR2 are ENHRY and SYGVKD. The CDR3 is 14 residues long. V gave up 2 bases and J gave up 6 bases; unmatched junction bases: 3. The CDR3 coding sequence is TGTGCCATCAGTGAGGCAGGGGGCGGTCAGCCCCAGCATTTT. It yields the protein CAISEAGGGQPQHF.

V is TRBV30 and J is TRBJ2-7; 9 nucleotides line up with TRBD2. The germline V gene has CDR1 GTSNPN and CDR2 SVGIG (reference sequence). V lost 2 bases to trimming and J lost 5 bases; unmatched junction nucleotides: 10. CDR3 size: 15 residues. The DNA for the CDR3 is TGTGCCTGGAGTCTTGGAGCGGGGGGTGGAAACGAGCAGTACTTC. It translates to CAWSLGAGGGNEQYF.

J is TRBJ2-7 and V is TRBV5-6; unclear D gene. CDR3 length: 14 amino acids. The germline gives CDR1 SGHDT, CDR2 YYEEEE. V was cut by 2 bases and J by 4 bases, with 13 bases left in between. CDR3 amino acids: CASSFGRVGYEQYF. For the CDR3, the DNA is TGTGCCAGCAGCTTTGGCCGGGTAGGTTACGAGCAGTACTTC.

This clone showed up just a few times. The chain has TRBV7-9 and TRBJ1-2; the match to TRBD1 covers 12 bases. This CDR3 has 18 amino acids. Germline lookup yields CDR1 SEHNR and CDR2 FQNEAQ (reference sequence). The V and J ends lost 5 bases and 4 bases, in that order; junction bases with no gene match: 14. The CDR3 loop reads CASSLAPGQGALGYGYTF. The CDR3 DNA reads TGTGCCAGCAGCCTCGCACCGGGACAGGGGGCTTTGGGCTATGGCTACACCTTC.

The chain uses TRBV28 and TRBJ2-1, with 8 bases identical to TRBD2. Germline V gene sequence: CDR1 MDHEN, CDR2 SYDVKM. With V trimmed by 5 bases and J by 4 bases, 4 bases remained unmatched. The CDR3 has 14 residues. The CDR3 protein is CASSPGTSYNEQFF. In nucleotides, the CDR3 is TGTGCCAGCAGTCCTGGGACTAGTTACAATGAGCAGTTCTTC. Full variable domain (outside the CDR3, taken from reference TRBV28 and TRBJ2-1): DVKVTQSSRYLVKRTGEKVFLECVQDMDHENMFWYRQDPGLGLRLIYFSYDVKMKEKGDIPEGYSVSREKKERFSLILESASTNQTSMYLCASSPGTSYNEQFFGPGTRLTVL.

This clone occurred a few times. The CDR3, as DNA: TGTGCCAGCAGCGTGACAGGGGGCACGAATTCACCCCTCCACTTT. Translation: CASSVTGGTNSPLHF. This sequence joins TRBV9 and TRBJ1-6, with 10 bases that match TRBD1. Germline CDR1 and CDR2: SGDLS and YYNGEE. Germline trimming cut 2 bases from V and 7 bases from J; bases unmatched to any gene: 3. The CDR3 is made up of 15 amino acids.

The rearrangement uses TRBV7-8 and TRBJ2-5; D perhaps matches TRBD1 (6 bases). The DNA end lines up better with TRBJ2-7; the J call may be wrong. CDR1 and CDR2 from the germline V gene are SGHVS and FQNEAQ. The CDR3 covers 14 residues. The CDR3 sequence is CASSPWTASYEQYF. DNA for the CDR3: TGTGCCAGCAGCCCATGGACAGCCTCCTACGAGCAGTACTTC.

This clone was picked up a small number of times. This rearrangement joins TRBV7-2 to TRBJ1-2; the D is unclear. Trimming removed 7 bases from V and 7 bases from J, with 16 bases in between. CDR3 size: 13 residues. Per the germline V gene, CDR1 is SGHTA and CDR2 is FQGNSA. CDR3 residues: CASTASNRGGYTF. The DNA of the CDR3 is TGTGCCAGCACCGCGTCCAACCGAGGTGGCTACACCTTC.